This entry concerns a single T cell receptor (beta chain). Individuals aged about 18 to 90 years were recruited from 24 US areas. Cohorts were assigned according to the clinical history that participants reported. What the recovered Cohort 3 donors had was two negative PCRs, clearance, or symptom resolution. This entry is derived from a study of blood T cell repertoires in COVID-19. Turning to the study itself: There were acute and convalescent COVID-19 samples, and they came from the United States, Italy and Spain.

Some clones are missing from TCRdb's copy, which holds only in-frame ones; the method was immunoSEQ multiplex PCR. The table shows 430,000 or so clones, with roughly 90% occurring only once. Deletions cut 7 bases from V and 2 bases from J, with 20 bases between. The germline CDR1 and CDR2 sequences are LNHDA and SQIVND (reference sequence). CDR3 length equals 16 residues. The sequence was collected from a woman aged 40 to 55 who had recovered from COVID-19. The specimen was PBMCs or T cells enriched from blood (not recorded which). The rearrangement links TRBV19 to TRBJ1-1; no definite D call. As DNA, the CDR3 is TGTGCCAGTAAGATCGGTTTCTCCGTGTCTAACACTGAAGCTTTCTTT. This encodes CASKIGFSVSNTEAFF.